This T cell receptor beta chain is from a study of PD-1 blockade in mismatch repair-deficient tumors. Across the study: Patients had 11 to 13 mismatch repair-deficient cancer types and were previously treated and progressing.

V was cut by 9 bases and J by 4 bases, with 13 bases left in between. Germline lookup yields CDR1 SGHTA and CDR2 FQGNSA. This CDR3 has 13 amino acids. Mismatch repair deficiency was confirmed in all patients, by PCR or immunohistochemistry. This clone was seen a single time. Profiling relied on immunoSEQ multiplex PCR, and the TCRdb table lists in-frame clones only, not all of them. Among 80,000 to 100,000 clones listed, more than 65% were seen once. The chain is built from TRBV7-2 and TRBJ2-1, with a weak D call TRBD2 (5 bases). This material consisted of peripheral blood, taken 12 weeks after starting pembrolizumab. The receptor comes from an adult with mismatch repair-deficient cancer. The CDR3 coding sequence is TGTGCCAGTGCGTCGGGGAGTTACAATGAGCAGTTCTTC. This sequence encodes CASASGSYNEQFF.